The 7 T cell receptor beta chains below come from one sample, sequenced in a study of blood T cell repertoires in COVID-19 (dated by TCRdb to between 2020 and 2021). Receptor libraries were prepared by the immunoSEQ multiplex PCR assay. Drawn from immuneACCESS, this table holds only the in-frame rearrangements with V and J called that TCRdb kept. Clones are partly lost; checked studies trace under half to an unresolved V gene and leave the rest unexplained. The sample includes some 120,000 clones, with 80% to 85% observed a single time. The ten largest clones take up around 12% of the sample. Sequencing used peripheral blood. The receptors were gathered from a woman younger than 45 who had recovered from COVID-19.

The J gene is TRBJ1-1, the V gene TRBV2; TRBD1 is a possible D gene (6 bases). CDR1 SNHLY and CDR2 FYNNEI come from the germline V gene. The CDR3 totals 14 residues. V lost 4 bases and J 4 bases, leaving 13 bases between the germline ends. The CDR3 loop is CASSVTGQGTEAFF. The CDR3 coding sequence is TGTGCCAGCAGTGTCACAGGGCAGGGCACTGAAGCTTTCTTT.

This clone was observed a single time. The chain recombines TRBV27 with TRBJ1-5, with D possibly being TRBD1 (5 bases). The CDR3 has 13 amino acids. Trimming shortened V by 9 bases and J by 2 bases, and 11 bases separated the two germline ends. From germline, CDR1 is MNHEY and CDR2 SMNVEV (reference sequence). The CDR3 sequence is CARMTEGNQPQHF. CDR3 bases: TGTGCCAGGATGACAGAAGGCAATCAGCCCCAGCATTTT.

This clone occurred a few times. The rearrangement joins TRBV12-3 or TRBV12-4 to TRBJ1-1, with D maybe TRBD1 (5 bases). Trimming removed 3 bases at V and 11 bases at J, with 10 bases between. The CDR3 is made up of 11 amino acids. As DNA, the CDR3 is TGTGCCAGCAGTTTTGCAGGGAGGGCTTTCTTT. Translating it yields CASSFAGRAFF.

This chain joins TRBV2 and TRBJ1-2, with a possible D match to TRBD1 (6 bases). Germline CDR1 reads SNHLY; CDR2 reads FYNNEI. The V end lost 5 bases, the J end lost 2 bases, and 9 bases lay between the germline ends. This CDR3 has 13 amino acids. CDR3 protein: CASSTDRNYGYTF. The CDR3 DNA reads TGTGCCAGCAGTACGGACAGAAACTATGGCTACACCTTC.

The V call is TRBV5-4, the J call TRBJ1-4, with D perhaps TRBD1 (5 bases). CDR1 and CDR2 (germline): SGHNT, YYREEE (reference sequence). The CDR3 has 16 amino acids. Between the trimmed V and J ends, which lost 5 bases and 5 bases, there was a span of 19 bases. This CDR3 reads CASSRKGWGYNEKLFF. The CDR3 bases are TGTGCCAGCAGTCGCAAGGGGTGGGGTTACAATGAAAAACTGTTTTTT.

The CDR3 bases are TGCGCCAGCAGTGAACGACAGGGGGCTCGGTACGAGCAGTACTTC. Its protein is CASSERQGARYEQYF. This chain connects TRBV5-1 to TRBJ2-7; 10 bases are a match to TRBD1. The CDR3 runs to 15 residues. Germline values: CDR1 SGHRS, CDR2 YFSETQ. The V and J ends lost 5 bases and 4 bases, in that order; junction bases with no gene match: 9.

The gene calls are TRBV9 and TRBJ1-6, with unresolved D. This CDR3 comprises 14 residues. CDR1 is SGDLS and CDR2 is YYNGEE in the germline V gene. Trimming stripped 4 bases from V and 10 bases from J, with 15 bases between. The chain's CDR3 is CASSLTEGYSPLHF. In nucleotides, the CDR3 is TGTGCCAGCAGCCTTACGGAGGGTTACTCACCCCTCCACTTT.